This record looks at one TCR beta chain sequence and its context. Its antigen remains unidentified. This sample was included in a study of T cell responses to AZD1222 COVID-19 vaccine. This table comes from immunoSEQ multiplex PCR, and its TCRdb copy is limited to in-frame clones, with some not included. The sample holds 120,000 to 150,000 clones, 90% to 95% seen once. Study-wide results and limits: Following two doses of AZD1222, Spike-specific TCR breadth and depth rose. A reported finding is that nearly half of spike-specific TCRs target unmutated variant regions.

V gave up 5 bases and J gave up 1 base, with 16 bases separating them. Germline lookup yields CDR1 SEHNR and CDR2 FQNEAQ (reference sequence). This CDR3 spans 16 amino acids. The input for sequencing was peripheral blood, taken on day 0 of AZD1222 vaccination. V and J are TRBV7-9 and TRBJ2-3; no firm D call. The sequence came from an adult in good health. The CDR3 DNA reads TGTGCCAGCAGCGGACGACCCTCCCGGGGCACAGATACGCAGTATTTT. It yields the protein CASSGRPSRGTDTQYF.